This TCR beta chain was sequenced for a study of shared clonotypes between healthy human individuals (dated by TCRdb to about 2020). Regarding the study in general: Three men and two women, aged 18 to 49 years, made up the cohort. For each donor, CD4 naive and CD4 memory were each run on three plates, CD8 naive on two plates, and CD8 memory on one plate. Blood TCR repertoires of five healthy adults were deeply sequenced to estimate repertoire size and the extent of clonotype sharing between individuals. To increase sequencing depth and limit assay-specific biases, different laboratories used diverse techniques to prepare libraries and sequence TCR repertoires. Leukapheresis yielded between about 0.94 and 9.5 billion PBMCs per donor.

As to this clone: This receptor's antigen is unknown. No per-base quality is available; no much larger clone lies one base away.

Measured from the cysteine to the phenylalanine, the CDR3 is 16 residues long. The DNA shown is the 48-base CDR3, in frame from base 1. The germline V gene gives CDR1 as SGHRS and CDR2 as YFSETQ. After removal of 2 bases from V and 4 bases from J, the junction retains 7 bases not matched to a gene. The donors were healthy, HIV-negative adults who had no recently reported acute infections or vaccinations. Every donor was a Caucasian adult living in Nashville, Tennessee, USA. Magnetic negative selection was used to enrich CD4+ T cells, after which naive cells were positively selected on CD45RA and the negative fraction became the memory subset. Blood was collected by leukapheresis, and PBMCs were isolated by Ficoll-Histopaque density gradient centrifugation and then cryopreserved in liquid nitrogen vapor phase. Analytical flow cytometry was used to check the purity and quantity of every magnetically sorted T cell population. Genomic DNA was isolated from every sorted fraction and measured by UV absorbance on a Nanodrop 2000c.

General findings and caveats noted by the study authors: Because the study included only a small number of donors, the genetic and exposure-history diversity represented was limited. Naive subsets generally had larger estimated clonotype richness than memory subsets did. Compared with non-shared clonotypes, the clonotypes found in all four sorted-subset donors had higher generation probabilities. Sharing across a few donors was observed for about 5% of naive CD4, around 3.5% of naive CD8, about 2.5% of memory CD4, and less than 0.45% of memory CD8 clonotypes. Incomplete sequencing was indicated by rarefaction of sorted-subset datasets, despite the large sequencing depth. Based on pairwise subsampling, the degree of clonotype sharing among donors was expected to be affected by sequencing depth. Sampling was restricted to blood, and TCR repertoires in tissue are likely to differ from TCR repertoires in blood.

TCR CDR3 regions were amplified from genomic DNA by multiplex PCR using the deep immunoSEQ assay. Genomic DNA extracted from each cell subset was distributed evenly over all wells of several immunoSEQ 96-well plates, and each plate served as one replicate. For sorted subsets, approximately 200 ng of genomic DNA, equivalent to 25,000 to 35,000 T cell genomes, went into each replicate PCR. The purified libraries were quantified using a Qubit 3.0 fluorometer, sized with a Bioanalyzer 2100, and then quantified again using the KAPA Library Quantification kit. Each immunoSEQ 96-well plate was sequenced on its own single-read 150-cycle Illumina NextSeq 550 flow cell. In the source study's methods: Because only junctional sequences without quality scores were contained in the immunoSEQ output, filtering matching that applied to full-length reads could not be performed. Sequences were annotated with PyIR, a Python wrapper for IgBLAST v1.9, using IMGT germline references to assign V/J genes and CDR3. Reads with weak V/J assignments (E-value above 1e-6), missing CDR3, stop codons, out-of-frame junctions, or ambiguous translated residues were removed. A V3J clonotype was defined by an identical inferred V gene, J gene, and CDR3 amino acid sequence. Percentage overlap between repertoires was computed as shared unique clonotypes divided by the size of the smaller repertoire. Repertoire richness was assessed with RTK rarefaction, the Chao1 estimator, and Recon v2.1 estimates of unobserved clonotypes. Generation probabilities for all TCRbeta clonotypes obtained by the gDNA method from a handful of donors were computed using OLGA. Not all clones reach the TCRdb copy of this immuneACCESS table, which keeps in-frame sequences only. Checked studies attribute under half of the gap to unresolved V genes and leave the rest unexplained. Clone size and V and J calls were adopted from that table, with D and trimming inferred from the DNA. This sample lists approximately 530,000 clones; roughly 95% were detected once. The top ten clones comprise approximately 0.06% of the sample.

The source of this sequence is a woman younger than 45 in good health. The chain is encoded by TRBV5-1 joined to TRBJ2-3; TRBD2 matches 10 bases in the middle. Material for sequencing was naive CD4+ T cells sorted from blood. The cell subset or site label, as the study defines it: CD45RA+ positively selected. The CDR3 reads CASSLTAGGPSDTQYF. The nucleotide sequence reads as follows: TGCGCCAGCAGCTTAACAGCGGGAGGGCCCTCAGATACGCAGTATTTT.